The 8 T cell receptor beta chains below all came from one sample that was sequenced in a study of T cells in Graves' hyperthyroidism and ophthalmopathy. Amplification of TCR beta CDR3 regions used RNA as the template. The primer set for the first-round RT-PCR of the TCR CDR3 was HTBI. TCRdb re-called the multiplex PCR reads with MiXCR, one entry per CDR3 protein. The profile shows about 700,000 distinct CDR3 sequences, about 15% of them singletons. The material sequenced was blood. The source is a woman aged 18-30 years with Graves' hyperthyroidism.

In this sample, this clonotype turned up many times. The V call is TRBV15, the J call TRBJ2-2; 8 bases map to TRBD2. Germline values: CDR1 LNHNV, CDR2 YYDKDF (reference sequence). The CDR3 has 16 amino acids. Germline trimming cut 0 bases from V and 4 bases from J; bases unmatched to any gene: 4. The CDR3 sequence is CATSRDAGGSTGELFF. The CDR3 nucleotides read TGTGCCACCAGCAGAGATGCGGGGGGCAGCACCGGGGAGCTGTTTTTT. The full variable domain, with the rest looked up from reference TRBV15 and TRBJ2-2, is DAMVIQNPRYQVTQFGKPVTLSCSQTLNHNVMYWYQQKSSQAPKLLFHYYDKDFNNEADTPDNFQSRRPNTSFCFLDIRSPGLGDTAMYLCATSRDAGGSTGELFFGEGSRLTVL.

The chain carries TRBV10-2 and TRBJ1-5; D is possibly TRBD1 (5 bases). The germline V gene has CDR1 WSHSY and CDR2 SAAADI. CDR3 length: 12 residues. V dropped 5 bases and J dropped 6 bases, with 8 bases sitting between them. The DNA of the CDR3 is TGCGCCAGCAGTCCAGGGTCTCAGCCCCAGCATTTT. It translates to CASSPGSQPQHF.

This clonotype has just a few counts. The chain combines TRBV19 with TRBJ2-1, with D unresolved. CDR3 length: 13 amino acids. Germline V CDR1 and CDR2: LNHDA, SQIVND (reference sequence). Trimming stripped 10 bases from V and 4 bases from J, with 14 bases between. DNA of the CDR3: TGTGCCAATAGACCCGGTGGTTACAATGAGCAGTTCTTC. Amino acid sequence: CANRPGGYNEQFF.

The genes are TRBV19 and TRBJ2-1; 10 bases agree with TRBD2. The V and J ends lost 2 bases and 4 bases, in that order; junction bases with no gene match: 5. CDR1 LNHDA and CDR2 SQIVND come from the germline V gene (reference sequence). The CDR3 loop spans 16 amino acids. The CDR3 is CASSISGLAKYNEQFF. The CDR3 DNA follows: TGTGCCAGTAGTATATCGGGACTAGCGAAGTACAATGAGCAGTTCTTC.

This clonotype was counted ten times or more. The rearrangement uses TRBV28 and TRBJ2-3; weak D call: TRBD1 (6 bases). V lost 5 bases and J 9 bases, leaving 15 bases between the germline ends. CDR1 is MDHEN and CDR2 is SYDVKM in the germline V gene. The length of the CDR3 is 13 residues. The DNA for the CDR3 is TGTGCCAGCAGTACAACAGGGATCAGGACGCAGTATTTT. Protein: CASSTTGIRTQYF. The entire variable domain, with the rest obtained from reference TRBV28 and TRBJ2-3, is as follows: DVKVTQSSRYLVKRTGEKVFLECVQDMDHENMFWYRQDPGLGLRLIYFSYDVKMKEKGDIPEGYSVSREKKERFSLILESASTNQTSMYLCASSTTGIRTQYFGPGTRLTVL.

This clonotype was counted at least ten times. V is TRBV28 and J is TRBJ1-5; the D gene is possibly TRBD1 (5 bases). CDR3 length: 17 residues. Germline V gives CDR1 MDHEN, CDR2 SYDVKM. Trimming removed 3 bases at V and 2 bases at J, with 17 bases between. For the CDR3, the DNA is TGTGCCAGCAGTTTCTTGGGCAGGGTCCCTGGCAATCAGCCCCAGCATTTT. It yields the protein CASSFLGRVPGNQPQHF.

This clonotype occurred a few times. V gene TRBV29-1 combines with J gene TRBJ1-2; 9 positions agree with TRBD1. The CDR3 extends over 14 amino acids. Trimming removed 4 bases from V and 7 bases from J; junction bases left unmatched: 10. CDR1 and CDR2 (germline): SQVTM, ANQGSEA. This CDR3 is CSVVRDRVESGYTF. As DNA, the CDR3 is TGCAGCGTTGTAAGGGACAGGGTAGAAAGTGGCTACACCTTC.

The chain links TRBV5-4 to TRBJ2-5, with unresolved D. The CDR3 covers 13 residues. From germline, CDR1 is SGHNT and CDR2 YYREEE (reference sequence). Deletions cut 4 bases from V and 2 bases from J, with 9 bases between. DNA of the CDR3: TGTGCCAGCAGCCCCCGACATCAAGAGACCCAGTACTTC. Translated, it gives CASSPRHQETQYF.